Following are 14 T cell receptor beta chains from one sample sequenced in a study of T cells in Graves' hyperthyroidism and ophthalmopathy (dated by TCRdb to about 2019). The library was built by means of multiplex PCR. Sequencing was performed on an Illumina HiSeq 2000. Amplification of TCR beta CDR3 regions was carried out from RNA transcripts. For the first round of RT-PCR on the TCR CDR3, the HTBI primer set was used together with the Qiagen OneStep RT-PCR kit. TCRdb reprocessing: public reads trimmed at Q25 with fastp, clones called with MiXCR, in-frame beta chains kept. For every CDR3 protein sequence, its rows merge into one entry that carries the most common genes and DNA. This sample gives hundreds of thousands of distinct CDR3 sequences in total; over 35% of them show up just once. The ten biggest clones cover around 30% of the sample. Input material: blood. All receptors derive from a woman aged 40 to 50 with Graves' hyperthyroidism.

The J gene is TRBJ1-5, the V gene TRBV12-3 or TRBV12-4, with a tentative D call TRBD1 (5 bases). The CDR3 length is 15 residues. V lost 3 bases to trimming and J lost 1 base, with 10 bases between them. This CDR3 reads CASSFNRDSNQPQHF. For the CDR3, the DNA is TGTGCCAGCAGTTTTAATCGGGACAGCAATCAGCCCCAGCATTTT.

The J gene is TRBJ1-1, the V gene TRBV29-1; D is unclear. Germline values: CDR1 SQVTM, CDR2 ANQGSEA. There are 11 residues in the CDR3. Trimming removed 2 bases from V and 5 bases from J, with 6 bases in between. The CDR3 DNA reads as TGCAGCGTTGAAACAGATACTGAAGCTTTCTTT. Translated: CSVETDTEAFF.

This clonotype has at least ten counts. The V gene is TRBV7-9, the J gene TRBJ2-5; D is possibly TRBD1 (6 bases). Trimming shortened V by 2 bases and J by 5 bases, and 15 bases separated the two germline ends. The CDR3 spans 15 residues. Germline V gene lookup returns CDR1 SEHNR and CDR2 FQNEAQ (reference sequence). CDR3 residues: CASSLLDRVGETQYF. The DNA for the CDR3 is TGTGCCAGCAGCTTACTGGACAGAGTCGGTGAGACCCAGTACTTC.

This clonotype has a handful of counts. The gene calls are TRBV4-1 and TRBJ1-3; a weak D match, TRBD1 (6 bases). This CDR3 region has 15 residues. The V gene lost 1 base and the J gene lost 4 bases, with 11 bases spanning the gap. Per the germline V gene, CDR1 is MGHRA and CDR2 is YSYEKL. The CDR3 spells CASSQGAGQGNTIYF. The CDR3, as DNA: TGCGCCAGCAGCCAAGGCGCGGGACAAGGAAACACCATATATTTT.

In its sample, this clonotype was seen many times. This chain uses TRBV9 with TRBJ2-6; D unresolved. The CDR3 is 14 amino acids. Germline loops: CDR1 SGDLS, CDR2 YYNGEE. V lost 4 bases to trimming and J lost 0 bases, with 5 bases between them. CDR3 DNA: TGTGCCAGCAGCAACGGCTCTGGGGCCAACGTCCTGACTTTC. Residues: CASSNGSGANVLTF.

The rearrangement joins TRBV7-9 to TRBJ1-1; weak D call: TRBD1 (6 bases). The germline CDR1 and CDR2 sequences are SEHNR and FQNEAQ (reference sequence). This CDR3 is built from 14 residues. V lost 5 bases and J lost 5, with 15 bases in between. CDR3 DNA sequence: TGTGCCAGCAGCGCGTTTGGGCAGGGGACTGAAGCTTTCTTT. This codes for CASSAFGQGTEAFF.

As concerns this clonotype: Because it lacks the conserved phenylalanine or tryptophan at the end, this CDR3 is likely a read error. The CDR3 is CASSEGRGAHEQYS. CDR3 in DNA: TGTGCCAGCAGTGAGGGTCGGGGGGCACACGAGCAGTACTCC. The chain combines TRBV6-1 with TRBJ2-7; D might be TRBD2 (7 bases). Per the germline V gene, CDR1 is MNHNS and CDR2 is SASEGT. CDR3 length: 14 residues. Deletions cut 3 bases from V and 5 bases from J, with 14 bases between.

In this sample, this clonotype turned up once. Given a much more abundant clone one base away, this may be a read error. This chain connects TRBV7-3 to TRBJ1-4; no firm D call. The CDR3 length is 14 residues. Germline V CDR1 and CDR2: SGHTA, FQGTGA. CDR3: CASSFEWQAEKLVF. The CDR3 DNA sequence: TGTGCCAGCAGCTTTGAGTGGCAGGCTGAAAAACTGGTTTTT.

This clonotype was seen only a few times. This chain joins TRBV6-6 and TRBJ1-1; D may be TRBD1 (6 bases). Germline CDR1 and CDR2: MNHNY and SVGAGI (reference sequence). This CDR3 contains 17 residues. V gave up 0 bases and J gave up 2 bases, with 16 bases separating them. For the CDR3, the DNA is TGTGCCAGCAGTTACTCGACTTCGGACAGATATAACACTGAAGCTTTCTTT. This gives the protein CASSYSTSDRYNTEAFF.

On this clonotype itself: This clone may be a read error of a much larger clone one base away. The rearrangement uses TRBV7-8 and TRBJ1-1; D is ambiguous. CDR1 SGHVS and CDR2 FQNEAQ come from the germline V gene. CDR3 length: 14 residues. V was clipped by 5 bases and J by 4 bases, with 14 bases between them. The chain's CDR3 is CASSPMIGITEAFF. CDR3 DNA sequence: TGTGCCAGCAGCCCCATGATTGGAATCACTGAAGCTTTCTTT.

This clonotype has a count of ten or more. The rearrangement uses TRBV7-2 and TRBJ2-7; the D call may be TRBD1 or TRBD2 (6 bases each). The CDR3 extends over 15 amino acids. V lost 2 bases to trimming and J lost 7 bases, with 18 bases between them. The germline V gene encodes CDR1 SGHTA and CDR2 FQGNSA. CDR3 nucleotides: TGTGCCAGCAGCTTATCTCCTGGAGGGGGTCTGGAGCAGTACTTC. Its translation: CASSLSPGGGLEQYF. The whole variable domain, filled in from reference TRBV7-2 and TRBJ2-7, reads GAGVSQSPSNKVTEKGKDVELRCDPISGHTALYWYRQSLGQGLEFLIYFQGNSAPDKSGLPSDRFSAERTGGSVSTLTIQRTQQEDSAVYLCASSLSPGGGLEQYFGPGTRLTVT.

The chain joins TRBV10-3 to TRBJ1-2; D gene uncertain. The CDR3 has 10 residues. Trimming shortened V by 11 bases and J by 6 bases, and 10 bases separated the two germline ends. Germline CDR1 ENHRY, CDR2 SYGVKD. The CDR3 reads CAVGRDGYTF. CDR3 in DNA: TGTGCCGTCGGACGGGATGGCTACACCTTC.

The chain uses TRBV5-8 and TRBJ1-4; D gene unclear. V lost 0 bases, J lost 8 bases, and 14 bases lay in between. This CDR3 has 15 residues. Germline CDR1 is SGHTS and CDR2 is YDEGEE. CDR3 amino acids: CASSLASGWREKLFF. The CDR3 DNA is TGTGCCAGCAGCTTGGCCTCCGGGTGGCGAGAAAAACTGTTTTTT.

In the case of this clonotype: At one end the junction does not follow the germline gene, possibly because of a read error. The chain is built from TRBV7-8 and TRBJ1-5; 7 positions match TRBD1. Germline V gene lookup returns CDR1 SGHVS and CDR2 FQNEAQ. The CDR3 is 16 amino acids. This chain's CDR3 is CASRGDSPVSNQPQHF. CDR3 nucleotides: TGCGCCAGCAGGGGGGACAGCCCCGTTAGCAATCAGCCCCAGCATTTT.